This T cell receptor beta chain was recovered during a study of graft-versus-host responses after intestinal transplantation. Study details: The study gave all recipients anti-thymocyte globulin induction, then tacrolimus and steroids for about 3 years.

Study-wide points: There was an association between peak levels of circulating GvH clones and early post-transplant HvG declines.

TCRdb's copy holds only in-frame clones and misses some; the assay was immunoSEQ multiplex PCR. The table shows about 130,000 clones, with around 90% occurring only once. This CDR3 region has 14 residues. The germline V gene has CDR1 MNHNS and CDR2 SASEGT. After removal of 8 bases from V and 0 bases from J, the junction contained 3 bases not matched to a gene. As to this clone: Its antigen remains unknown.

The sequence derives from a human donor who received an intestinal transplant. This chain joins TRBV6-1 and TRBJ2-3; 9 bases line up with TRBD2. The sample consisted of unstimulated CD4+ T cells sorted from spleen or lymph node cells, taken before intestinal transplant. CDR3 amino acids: CASGTSFSTDTQYF. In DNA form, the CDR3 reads TGTGCCAGCGGGACTAGCTTTAGCACAGATACGCAGTATTTT.